These 20 T cell receptor beta chains were all obtained from the same sample, sequenced in a study of circulating CD8 cells and anti-PD-1 response in melanoma. From live CD3+CD8+TCRalphabeta+ cells, four PD-1 and/or TIGIT subsets were sorted. The QIAseq Immune Repertoire TCR panel built the libraries from 15 ng of total RNA. TCRdb reprocessed the reads via MiXCR and lists one record per CDR3 protein. The data show 450 to 700 distinct CDR3 sequences, with around 5.6% seen just once and approximately 30% held by the top ten. The sample consisted of CD8+ T cells from PBMCs, taken at baseline or after one month of anti-PD-1 therapy (not recorded which). The receptors come from a human donor with melanoma.

As regards this clonotype: Being one base from a much bigger clone, this may be a read error. The chain couples TRBV29-1 to TRBJ2-7; D is undetermined. The V end was cut by 5 bases, the J end by 2 bases, with 10 bases between. In germline, CDR1 is SQVTM, CDR2 ANQGSEA. The CDR3 is 12 amino acids. The CDR3 DNA reads TGCAGCGTTTCCCTTTACACCTACGAGCAGTACTTC. It encodes CSVSLYTYEQYF.

The sample holds a few counts of this clonotype. The chain is built from TRBV7-2 and TRBJ2-1, with D possibly TRBD1 on 6 matching bases. There are 14 residues in the CDR3. The germline V and J ends were trimmed by 5 bases and 6 bases, with 14 bases remaining between them. Per the germline V gene, CDR1 is SGHTA and CDR2 is FQGNSA. The DNA of the CDR3 is TGTGCCAGCAGCATGACAGGATTATTCAATGAGCAGTTCTTC. Amino acids: CASSMTGLFNEQFF.

This clonotype was found a few times. The chain joins TRBV19 to TRBJ1-1, with a possible D match to TRBD1 (5 bases). The CDR3 is 13 amino acids. The V end was cut by 5 bases, the J end by 11 bases, with 18 bases between. Germline-derived CDR1 and CDR2 are LNHDA and SQIVND (reference sequence). Here the CDR3 reads CASSHPWGLGAFF. In DNA, the CDR3 is TGTGCCAGTAGTCATCCGTGGGGCTTGGGTGCTTTCTTT.

Sample share makes this clonotype medium-sized (0.01 to 0.1%). CDR3 residues: CSVVGSGSYNEQFF. Written as DNA, the CDR3 is TGCAGCGTTGTAGGTAGCGGCTCCTACAATGAGCAGTTCTTC. The chain couples TRBV29-1 to TRBJ2-1; the D gene is possibly TRBD2 (6 bases). The CDR3 has 14 residues. V was trimmed by 4 bases and J by 0 bases, leaving 10 bases between them. CDR1 SQVTM and CDR2 ANQGSEA come from the germline V gene.

This clonotype is labeled as medium-sized (0.01 to 0.1%). At one boundary the junction diverges from the germline segment, which might be a read error. The chain joins TRBV28 to TRBJ2-7, with 12 nucleotides matching TRBD1. The germline V gene has CDR1 MDHEN and CDR2 SYDVKM. This CDR3 spans 17 amino acids. CDR3 DNA: TGTGCCAGCAGTTTGGACCACCGGGACAGGGGGCCCTACGGGCAGTACTTC. This translates into CASSLDHRDRGPYGQYF. Full variable domain (outside the CDR3, taken from reference TRBV28 and TRBJ2-7): DVKVTQSSRYLVKRTGEKVFLECVQDMDHENMFWYRQDPGLGLRLIYFSYDVKMKEKGDIPEGYSVSREKKERFSLILESASTNQTSMYLCASSLDHRDRGPYGQYFGPGTRLTVT.

In regard to this clonotype: The CDR3 end shows no conserved phenylalanine or tryptophan, and so a read error is likely. The limits of the CDR3 on the DNA are not certain, so only TCRdb's listed CDR3 is given. V gene TRBV24-1 combines with J gene TRBJ2-2; the table's D call, TRBD1, was not checked against the DNA. The CDR3 region is 16 residues in length, termini included. Germline V gives CDR1 KGHDR, CDR2 SFDVKD. This CDR3 reads CATSDPTGGESGERFL.

This clonotype is categorized as medium-sized. V gene TRBV28 combines with J gene TRBJ2-3, with D perhaps matching TRBD2 (5 bases). This CDR3 is 15 amino acids long. The ends were cut back, 5 bases at V and 4 bases at J, with 16 bases in the middle. From germline, CDR1 is MDHEN and CDR2 SYDVKM. CDR3 loop: CASSPSGLRADTQYF. The CDR3 DNA follows: TGTGCCAGCAGTCCTTCGGGGTTGAGGGCAGATACGCAGTATTTT.

This chain links TRBV19 with TRBJ1-1; D call uncertain. V lost 0 bases and J lost 5, with 7 bases in between. Germline values: CDR1 LNHDA, CDR2 SQIVND (reference sequence). CDR3 length equals 13 residues. CDR3 loop: CASSIDLRTEAFF. DNA of the CDR3: TGTGCCAGTAGTATAGATCTAAGGACTGAAGCTTTCTTT.

This clonotype is large by share. This rearrangement joins TRBV7-3 to TRBJ2-1; D is possibly TRBD2 (5 bases). Germline V gene lookup returns CDR1 SGHTA and CDR2 FQGTGA. V dropped 2 bases and J dropped 6 bases, with 8 bases sitting between them. CDR3 length: 13 residues. This CDR3 reads CASSLELGNEQFF. CDR3 coding DNA: TGTGCCAGCAGCTTAGAACTAGGCAATGAGCAGTTCTTC.

This clonotype is deemed medium-sized (0.01 to 0.1%). V and J are TRBV25-1 and TRBJ2-2; TRBD1 matches at 8 bases. Unmatched junction bases numbered 2, after V lost 1 base and J lost 1 base. Looked up from germline, CDR1 is MGHDK and CDR2 is SYGVNS. This CDR3 is built from 16 residues. CDR3 sequence: CASSESTGVNTGELFF. Written as DNA, the CDR3 is TGTGCCAGCAGTGAATCGACAGGGGTGAACACCGGGGAGCTGTTTTTT.

This clonotype is medium-sized in the sample. The J gene is TRBJ2-1, the V gene TRBV12-3 or TRBV12-4; TRBD2 aligns across 14 bases. CDR3 size: 14 residues. V lost 10 bases and J lost 8; bases outside the gene matches: 7. The CDR3 loop is CATSGTSGSYEQFF. The CDR3, as DNA: TGTGCCACCTCCGGGACTAGCGGGAGTTATGAGCAGTTCTTC.

By share of the sample, this clonotype is large (0.1 to 1%). It may be a read error: a sequence one base away is much more abundant. V usage is TRBV20-1 and J usage is TRBJ2-1; perhaps D is TRBD1 or TRBD2 (5 bases each). This CDR3 contains 15 residues. The V gene's germline CDR1 is DFQATT and CDR2 SNEGSKA (reference sequence). V gave up 3 bases and J gave up 8 bases, with 20 bases separating them. This CDR3 reads CSASGAFTPGDEQFF. The CDR3 DNA reads as TGCAGTGCTAGCGGGGCCTTTACTCCTGGCGATGAGCAGTTCTTC.

In its sample, this clonotype is medium-sized (0.01 to 0.1%). The chain recombines TRBV28 with TRBJ2-1, with D hard to call. CDR3 length: 14 residues. Germline V gene lookup returns CDR1 MDHEN and CDR2 SYDVKM. V was trimmed by 5 bases and J by 1 base, leaving 9 bases between them. The CDR3 DNA reads TGTGCCAGCAGTACCAGAGAATCCTACAATGAGCAGTTCTTC. This codes for CASSTRESYNEQFF. The whole variable domain, filled in from reference TRBV28 and TRBJ2-1, reads DVKVTQSSRYLVKRTGEKVFLECVQDMDHENMFWYRQDPGLGLRLIYFSYDVKMKEKGDIPEGYSVSREKKERFSLILESASTNQTSMYLCASSTRESYNEQFFGPGTRLTVL.

As for this clonotype: A much larger clone is a single base away; this may be a read error. The genes are TRBV28 and TRBJ2-7; the D gene is possibly TRBD2 (6 bases). CDR1 is MDHEN, CDR2 SYDVKM, per germline. This CDR3 has 14 residues. V was cut by 4 bases and J by 3 bases, with 13 bases left in between. CDR3 DNA sequence: TGTGCCAGCAGTTCGCCGGGACTCCGCTACGAGCAGTACTTC. Residues: CASSSPGLRYEQYF.

In this sample, this clonotype is medium-sized (0.01 to 0.1%). The chain links TRBV20-1 to TRBJ2-7; the match to TRBD1 covers 9 bases. The CDR3 is 15 residues long. Germline V gives CDR1 DFQATT, CDR2 SNEGSKA (reference sequence). Trimming cost V 3 bases and J 3 bases; bases outside gene matches: 9. Written as DNA, the CDR3 is TGCAGTGCTAGTTATCTGGGACAGGGTAACTACGAGCAGTACTTC. This sequence encodes CSASYLGQGNYEQYF.

Regarding this clonotype: Sequence at one end of the junction differs from germline and may be a read error. V usage is TRBV29-1 and J usage is TRBJ2-1; TRBD2 is a possible D gene (6 bases). Germline assignment: CDR1 SQVTM and CDR2 ANQGSEA. The CDR3 spans 14 residues. The CDR3 spells CSVVGSGFYNGQFF. CDR3 DNA sequence: TGCAGCGTTGTAGGTAGCGGCTTCTACAATGGGCAGTTCTTC.

By proportion, this clonotype is large (0.1 to 1%). The rearrangement joins TRBV25-1 to TRBJ1-1, with 11 bases fitting TRBD1. V was pared by 6 bases and J by 8 bases, with 5 bases of the junction left unmatched. Germline V gives CDR1 MGHDK, CDR2 SYGVNS. This CDR3 contains 13 residues. The CDR3 is CASRDRGLGEAFF. The CDR3 coding sequence is TGTGCCAGCAGGGACAGGGGGCTTGGCGAAGCTTTCTTT. Supplemented by reference TRBV25-1 and TRBJ1-1, the full variable domain reads EADIYQTPRYLVIGTGKKITLECSQTMGHDKMYWYQQDPGMELHLIHYSYGVNSTEKGDLSSESTVSRIRTEHFPLTLESARPSHTSQYLCASRDRGLGEAFFGQGTRLTVV.

This clonotype is large. The rearrangement links TRBV12-5 to TRBJ2-2, with 8 nucleotides matching TRBD1. The CDR3 runs 18 residues. Trimming cost V 2 bases and J 5 bases; bases outside gene matches: 13. From germline, CDR1 is LGHNT and CDR2 FRNRAP. The CDR3 DNA sequence: TGTGCTAGTGGTTTGCTATATCAGGGGGCGCGAGGGACCGGGGAGCTGTTTTTT. This translates into CASGLLYQGARGTGELFF.

As for this clonotype: A read error may explain this, as a much larger clone is one base away. V usage is TRBV29-1 and J usage is TRBJ2-7, with D uncertain. The CDR3 loop spans 14 amino acids. The V end lost 0 bases, the J end lost 2 bases, and 11 bases lay between the germline ends. Germline CDR1 SQVTM, CDR2 ANQGSEA. Here the CDR3 DNA reads TGCAGCGTTGAAGATAGCAAGGTCCCCTACGAGCAGTACTTC. It encodes CSVEDSKVPYEQYF.

By proportion, this clonotype is medium-sized (0.01 to 0.1%). The chain employs TRBV20-1 and TRBJ2-2; weak D call: TRBD2 (5 bases). The CDR3 length is 13 residues. Germline CDR1 DFQATT, CDR2 SNEGSKA (reference sequence). V lost 7 bases, J lost 0 bases, and 9 bases lay in between. DNA for the CDR3: TGCAGTGTTGGGAGTCCGAACACCGGGGAGCTGTTTTTT. Translating gives CSVGSPNTGELFF.